This TCR beta chain was captured in a study of T cells in Graves' hyperthyroidism and ophthalmopathy. CDR1 is LNHDA, CDR2 SQIVND, per germline (reference sequence). J lost 1 base, V lost 3 bases, and 6 bases had no gene match. The CDR3 consists of 15 residues. The source material, RNA transcripts, was used to amplify TCR beta CDR3 regions. The TCR CDR3 was amplified in a first-round RT-PCR using the HTBI primer set. TCRdb passed the multiplex PCR reads through MiXCR, listing each CDR3 protein once. Of a few hundred thousand distinct CDR3 sequences in the sample, 20% to 25% were seen once. The sequencing input was blood. The TCR was taken from a woman aged 70-85 years with Graves' ophthalmopathy. This sequence joins TRBV19 and TRBJ2-7, with 7 bases identical to TRBD2. The CDR3, as DNA: TGTGCCAGTAGTATTCTAGCGGATCTTTCCTACGAGCAGTACTTC. This gives the protein CASSILADLSYEQYF.